One and the same sample provided the 18 T cell receptor beta chains below, sequenced in a study of T-cell memory formation after mild COVID-19. TCRdb redid the calling of the 5' RACE reads with MiXCR, one entry per CDR3 protein. The sample holds some 340,000 distinct CDR3 sequences, approximately 13% seen once. Material for sequencing was PBMCs or a T cell subset sorted from them (not recorded which). Receptor source: a man younger than 30 who had mild COVID-19 (a few samples of this study predate the infection). Cell type and time point are not known.

The chain has TRBV12-5 and TRBJ2-3; D is uncertain. Germline V gene data show CDR1 as LGHNT and CDR2 as FRNRAP. The CDR3 is 17 residues long. V was trimmed by 3 bases and J by 2 bases, leaving 18 bases between them. The CDR3 DNA is TGTGCTAGTGGTTTACGGTTATGGGTCACTTTCACAGATACGCAGTATTTT. Its protein product is CASGLRLWVTFTDTQYF.

This clonotype was seen many times. The chain is built from TRBV15 and TRBJ2-2; 9 nucleotides line up with TRBD1. J was trimmed by 0 bases and V by 2 bases; bases with no gene match: 1. CDR1 is LNHNV, CDR2 YYDKDF, per germline (reference sequence). This CDR3 contains 16 residues. In DNA, the CDR3 is TGTGCCACCAGCAGAAGGACAGGGGCGAACACCGGGGAGCTGTTTTTT. This gives the protein CATSRRTGANTGELFF.

This clonotype was seen only a few times. The rearrangement links TRBV7-9 to TRBJ2-3, with D tentatively TRBD1 (6 bases). The V gene's germline CDR1 is SEHNR and CDR2 FQNEAQ (reference sequence). Trimming took 2 bases from V and 4 from J, leaving 10 bases between them. The CDR3 consists of 14 residues. Here the CDR3 reads CASSLPQGPDTQYF. The CDR3 region has the DNA TGTGCCAGCAGCTTACCGCAGGGGCCAGATACGCAGTATTTT. The complete variable domain, with remaining parts taken from reference TRBV7-9 and TRBJ2-3, reads DTGVSQNPRHKITKRGQNVTFRCDPISEHNRLYWYRQTLGQGPEFLTYFQNEAQLEKSRLLSDRFSAERPKGSFSTLEIQRTEQGDSAMYLCASSLPQGPDTQYFGPGTRLTVL.

This rearrangement joins TRBV6-5 to TRBJ2-5; 9 bases are a match to TRBD1. This CDR3 is built from 16 residues. Germline lookup yields CDR1 MNHEY and CDR2 SVGAGI. V lost 0 bases, J lost 1 base, and 3 bases stayed unmatched. CDR3 region: CASSYSGTGPQETQYF. CDR3 DNA sequence: TGTGCCAGCAGTTACTCGGGGACAGGGCCCCAAGAGACCCAGTACTTC.

This clonotype was counted at least ten times. This chain links TRBV4-3 with TRBJ2-5; TRBD1 aligns across 7 bases. Trimming took 1 base from V and 4 from J; bases not matched to a gene: 9. CDR1 is LGHNA, CDR2 YSLEER, per germline. This CDR3 spans 16 amino acids. The CDR3 nucleotides read TGCGCCAGCAGCCAAGCGGAAGGGGGCTGGGTAGAGACCCAGTACTTC. This sequence encodes CASSQAEGGWVETQYF.

This clonotype was found many times. The chain recombines TRBV5-1 with TRBJ2-1; TRBD2 matches at 10 bases. Germline CDR1 SGHRS, CDR2 YFSETQ. Germline trimming cut 4 bases from V and 7 bases from J; bases unmatched to any gene: 5. This CDR3 is 14 amino acids long. CDR3 amino acids: CASSRAGGPNEQFF. The CDR3 nucleotides read TGCGCCAGCAGCCGAGCGGGGGGGCCGAATGAGCAGTTCTTC.

This chain connects TRBV7-2 to TRBJ2-1, with D unresolved. This CDR3 comprises 14 residues. Germline V gene lookup returns CDR1 SGHTA and CDR2 FQGNSA. Trimming took 1 base from V and 6 from J, leaving 10 bases between them. The CDR3 loop reads CASSLELVSNEQFF. The CDR3 coding sequence is TGTGCCAGCAGCTTAGAATTGGTAAGCAATGAGCAGTTCTTC.

This clonotype turned up a few times. The chain carries TRBV7-8 and TRBJ2-1; D is unclear. The V and J ends lost 0 bases and 8 bases respectively, with 11 bases between them. The CDR3 covers 14 residues. Germline CDR1 reads SGHVS; CDR2 reads FQNEAQ. This CDR3 is CASSLAPLTYEQFF. In DNA form, the CDR3 reads TGTGCCAGCAGCTTAGCGCCACTCACGTATGAGCAGTTCTTC. The whole variable domain, filled in from reference TRBV7-8 and TRBJ2-1, reads GAGVSQSPRYKVAKRGQDVALRCDPISGHVSLFWYQQALGQGPEFLTYFQNEAQLDKSGLPSDRFFAERPEGSVSTLKIQRTQQEDSAVYLCASSLAPLTYEQFFGPGTRLTVL.

The V gene is TRBV28, the J gene TRBJ1-2, with D perhaps TRBD1 (6 bases). V lost 3 bases and J 5 bases, leaving 13 bases between the germline ends. This CDR3 has 14 amino acids. Germline CDR1 is MDHEN and CDR2 is SYDVKM. This CDR3 is CASSFPGALYGYTF. CDR3 sequence (DNA): TGTGCCAGCAGTTTCCCAGGGGCCCTTTATGGCTACACCTTC.

This chain joins TRBV11-3 and TRBJ1-1; TRBD1 might be the D (5 bases). The CDR3 length is 13 residues. V lost 4 bases and J lost 2, with 8 bases in between. Germline V gene data show CDR1 as SGHNT and CDR2 as YENEEA. CDR3 region: CASSSWGNTEAFF. The CDR3 DNA reads TGTGCCAGCAGCTCATGGGGCAACACTGAAGCTTTCTTT.

This chain uses TRBV9 with TRBJ1-6, with a tentative D call TRBD1 (5 bases). From germline, CDR1 is SGDLS and CDR2 YYNGEE. V shed 3 bases and J shed 3 bases, with 16 bases lying between them. The CDR3 is made up of 17 amino acids. CDR3 nucleotides: TGTGCCAGCAGCGCCGGTGGGGCAGGGCACTATAATTCACCCCTCCACTTT. This codes for CASSAGGAGHYNSPLHF. Supplemented by reference TRBV9 and TRBJ1-6, the full variable domain reads DSGVTQTPKHLITATGQRVTLRCSPRSGDLSVYWYQQSLDQGLQFLIQYYNGEERAKGNILERFSAQQFPDLHSELNLSSLELGDSALYFCASSAGGAGHYNSPLHFGNGTRLTVT.

This clonotype was detected only a few times. The chain carries TRBV4-3 and TRBJ2-3; 11 nucleotides align to TRBD2. CDR1 and CDR2 (germline): LGHNA, YSLEER. The CDR3 sequence is 16 residues long. V lost 4 bases to trimming and J lost 1 base; unmatched junction nucleotides: 4. The CDR3 loop reads CASSPGLADRTDTQYF. CDR3 nucleotide sequence: TGCGCCAGCAGCCCGGGACTAGCGGACCGCACAGATACGCAGTATTTT.

This clonotype turned up a few times. The DNA of the CDR3 is TGTGCCAGCAGTTACGGGACTAGCGGGGCCCCCCGCACGGGTACGCAGTATTTT. Translation: CASSYGTSGAPRTGTQYF. The chain carries TRBV6-2 or TRBV6-3 and TRBJ2-3; 13 nucleotides agree with TRBD2. The CDR3 covers 18 residues. The V segment lost 2 bases and the J segment 8 bases; nucleotides outside the gene matches: 13. Germline V gene sequence: CDR1 MNHEY, CDR2 SVGEGT.

The chain employs TRBV10-3 and TRBJ2-1, with no clear D. CDR1 is ENHRY and CDR2 is SYGVKD in the germline V gene. V lost 10 bases to trimming and J lost 1 base, with 11 bases between them. CDR3 length: 13 residues. The CDR3 sequence: CATGRISYNEQFF. Here the CDR3 DNA reads TGTGCCACGGGCCGGATTTCCTACAATGAGCAGTTCTTC.

This clonotype was seen only a few times. The chain carries TRBV12-5 and TRBJ2-7; D may be TRBD1 or TRBD2 (6 bases each). The CDR3 extends over 16 amino acids. Germline V gene data show CDR1 as LGHNT and CDR2 as FRNRAP. The V and J ends lost 5 bases and 7 bases respectively, with 24 bases between them. The CDR3 DNA follows: TGTGCTAGTGGTGTTAACCCCGGGGGCCCCCCTAGGGAGCAGTACTTC. Translated, it gives CASGVNPGGPPREQYF. Based on the CDR3 plus reference TRBV12-5 and TRBJ2-7, the full variable domain is DARVTQTPRHKVTEMGQEVTMRCQPILGHNTVFWYRQTMMQGLELLAYFRNRAPLDDSGMPKDRFSAEMPDATLATLKIQPSEPRDSAVYFCASGVNPGGPPREQYFGPGTRLTVT.

In this sample, this clonotype turned up a few times. This chain uses TRBV7-9 with TRBJ1-1, with no clear D. This CDR3 spans 13 amino acids. The germline V gene has CDR1 SEHNR and CDR2 FQNEAQ (reference sequence). Trimming pared 4 bases from V and 0 bases from J, leaving 6 bases between. The CDR3 region has the DNA TGTGCCAGCAGCTGGTCGGTGAACACTGAAGCTTTCTTT. Translated, it gives CASSWSVNTEAFF.

This clonotype has more than one count but fewer than ten. This chain uses TRBV7-8 with TRBJ2-7; D gene ambiguous. The CDR3 loop spans 13 amino acids. V shed 1 base and J shed 5 bases, with 9 bases lying between them. Germline V gene sequence: CDR1 SGHVS, CDR2 FQNEAQ. CDR3 nucleotide sequence: TGTGCCAGCAGCTTAGACAGAAGCCACGAGCAGTACTTC. Its translation is CASSLDRSHEQYF.

J is TRBJ1-2 and V is TRBV6-2 or TRBV6-3, with no clear D. V lost 6 bases, J lost 4 bases, and 12 bases lay in between. The CDR3 is made up of 13 amino acids. The germline gives CDR1 MNHEY, CDR2 SVGEGT. This chain's CDR3 is CASRPPGLYGYTF. The CDR3 nucleotides are TGTGCCAGCAGGCCCCCCGGACTCTATGGCTACACCTTC.